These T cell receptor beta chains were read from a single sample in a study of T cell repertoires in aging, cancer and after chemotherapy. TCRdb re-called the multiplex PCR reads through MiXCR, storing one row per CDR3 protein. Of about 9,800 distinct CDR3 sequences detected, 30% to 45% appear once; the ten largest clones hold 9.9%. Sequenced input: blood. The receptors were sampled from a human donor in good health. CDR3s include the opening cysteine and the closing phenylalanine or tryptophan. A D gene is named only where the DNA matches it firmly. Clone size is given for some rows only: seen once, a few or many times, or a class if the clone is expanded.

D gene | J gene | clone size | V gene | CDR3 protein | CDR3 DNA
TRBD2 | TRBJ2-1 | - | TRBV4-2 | CASSPSSGRQYNEQFF | TGTGCCAGCAGCCCCTCAAGCGGGAGGCAATACAATGAGCAGTTCTTC
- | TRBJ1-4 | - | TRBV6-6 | CASRPGTFPTNEKLFF | TGTGCCAGCAGACCCGGGACTTTCCCAACTAATGAAAAACTGTTTTTT
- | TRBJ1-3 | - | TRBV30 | CAWSLAAGNTIYF | TGTGCCTGGAGTCTCGCTGCAGGAAACACCATATATTTT
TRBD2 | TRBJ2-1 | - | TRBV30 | CAWTGTSFYNEQFF | TGTGCCTGGACCGGGACTAGCTTCTACAATGAGCAGTTCTTC
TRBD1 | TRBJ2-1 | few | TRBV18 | CASSPNGQGASNEQFF | TGTGCCAGCTCACCGAATGGACAGGGGGCCTCCAATGAGCAGTTCTTC
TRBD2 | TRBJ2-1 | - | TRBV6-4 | CASSDREGEQFF | TGTGCCAGCAGTGACCGGGAGGGTGAGCAGTTCTTC
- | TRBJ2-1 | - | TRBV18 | CASSRGYNEQFF | TGTGCCAGCAGCAGGGGATACAATGAGCAGTTCTTC
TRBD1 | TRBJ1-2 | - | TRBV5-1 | CASSLDGTGGRGYTF | TGCGCCAGCAGCTTGGACGGGACAGGGGGAAGGGGCTACACCTTC
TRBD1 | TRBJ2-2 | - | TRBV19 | CASSDRDRANTGELFF | TGTGCCAGTAGTGACCGGGACAGGGCGAACACCGGGGAGCTGTTTTTT
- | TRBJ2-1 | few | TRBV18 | CASSPNRANEQFF | TGTGCCAGCTCACCAAACAGGGCCAATGAGCAGTTCTTC
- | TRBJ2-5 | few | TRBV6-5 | CASSVNRETQYF | TGTGCCAGCAGTGTTAATAGGGAGACCCAGTACTTC
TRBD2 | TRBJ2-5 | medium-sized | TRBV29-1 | CSVEATIGGSGRPETQYF | TGCAGCGTTGAAGCCACCATCGGAGGTAGCGGGAGGCCCGAGACCCAGTACTTC
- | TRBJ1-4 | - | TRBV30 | CAWGPDGTNEKLFF | TGTGCCTGGGGTCCCGACGGTACTAATGAAAAACTGTTTTTT
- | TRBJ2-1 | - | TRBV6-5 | CASKRGAGSVRNEQFF | TGTGCCAGCAAAAGGGGCGCTGGATCCGTTCGCAATGAGCAGTTCTTC
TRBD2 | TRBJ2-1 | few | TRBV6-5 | CASSPGLAGRQGEQFF | TGTGCCAGCAGTCCCGGACTAGCGGGGCGGCAGGGTGAGCAGTTCTTC
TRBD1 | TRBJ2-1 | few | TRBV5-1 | CASSSGDRGLDEQFF | TGCGCCAGCAGCTCCGGGGACAGGGGTCTCGATGAGCAGTTCTTC
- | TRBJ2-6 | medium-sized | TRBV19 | CASRTGSGANVLTF | TGTGCCAGTAGGACAGGCTCTGGGGCCAACGTCCTGACTTTC
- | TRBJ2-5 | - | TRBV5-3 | CARSSSRLYQETQYF | TGTGCCAGAAGCTCCTCCCGATTGTACCAAGAGACCCAGTACTTC
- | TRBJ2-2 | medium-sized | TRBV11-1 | CASSFTGPNTGELFF | TGTGCCAGCAGCTTTACGGGCCCGAACACCGGGGAGCTGTTTTTT
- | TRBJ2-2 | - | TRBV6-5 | CASSYRRVVNTGELFF | TGTGCCAGCAGTTATCGGAGGGTCGTGAACACCGGGGAGCTGTTTTTT
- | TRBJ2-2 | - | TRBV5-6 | CASSFGQPGELFF | TGTGCCAGCAGCTTCGGGCAGCCCGGGGAGCTGTTTTTT
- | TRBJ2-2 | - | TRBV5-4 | CASSSRAGETRAGELFF | TGTGCCAGCAGCTCTCGAGCGGGCGAAACCAGGGCCGGGGAGCTGTTTTTT
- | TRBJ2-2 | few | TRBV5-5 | CASLRRPAGTGELFF | TGTGCCAGCCTCAGAAGGCCCGCGGGCACCGGGGAGCTGTTTTTT
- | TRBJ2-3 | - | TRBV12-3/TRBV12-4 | CASSLDPRSFTQYF | TGTGCCAGCAGTTTAGACCCCAGGAGCTTTACGCAGTATTTT